These 26 T cell receptor delta chains share one sample of origin, sequenced in a study of gamma-delta T cells after stem cell transplantation. TCRdb reanalysed the RT-PCR reads with CATT. The sample has about 2,500 delta-chain clones, around 16% seen once. The sequencing input was gamma-delta T cells. All receptors derive from a human donor. It is not recorded whose cells these are; they may come from a transplant donor.

This clone was observed a few times. Since a much larger clone is just one base distant, this may be a read error. The chain couples TRDV2 to TRDJ3, with D perhaps TRDD3 (5 bases). The germline V gene encodes CDR1 GEAIGNYY and CDR2 EKD. This CDR3 has 18 amino acids. CDR3 coding DNA: TGTGCCTGTGACACCGTCTGGGAGGTCGCCTGGGACGCCCGACAGATGTTTTTC. Translating gives CACDTVWEVAWDARQMFF.

The V gene is TRDV3, the J gene TRDJ1; D unclear. The CDR3 spans 14 residues. Germline CDR1 is TVYSNPD and CDR2 is GDNSRS (reference sequence). V was trimmed by 1 base and J by 0 bases, leaving 12 bases between them. CDR3 loop: CAFTPWVYTDKLIF. CDR3 sequence (DNA): TGTGCCTTTACTCCGTGGGTGTACACCGATAAACTCATCTTT. The whole variable domain, filled in from reference TRDV3 and TRDJ1, reads CDKVTQSSPDQTVASGSEVVLLCTYDTVYSNPDLFWYRIRPDYSFQFVFYGDNSRSEGADFTQGRFSVKHILTQKAFHLVISPVRTEDSATYYCAFTPWVYTDKLIFGKGTRVTVEP.

This clone was counted only a few times. A far larger clone is only one base removed, so a read error is likely. The rearrangement links TRDV2 to TRDJ3; weak D call: TRDD3 (5 bases). The germline V gene encodes CDR1 GEAIGNYY and CDR2 EKD. This CDR3 has 18 amino acids. The CDR3 DNA follows: TGTGCCTGTGACACCATGCGGACCGACTCCTGGGACACCCGACGGATGTTTTTC. This translates into CACDTMRTDSWDTRRMFF.

Regarding this clone: Mismatch with germline at one junction end may stem from a read error. The chain uses TRDV1 and TRDJ2; 7 bases agree with TRDD3. No J gene is reported in TCRdb; it was inferred here by comparing the DNA with germline. This CDR3 spans 22 amino acids. Per germline, CDR1 TSWWSYY and CDR2 QGS. The CDR3 reads CALGGRGTNSRNEGIVTAKLFF. CDR3 coding DNA: TGTGCTCTTGGGGGAAGGGGAACCAATTCCCGCAATGAGGGGATAGTCACAGCAAAACTCTTCTTT.

This clone was picked up a small number of times. This may be a read error: a much more frequent sequence differs by one nucleotide. In the same sample, other DNA sequences code for this CDR3. V gene TRDV1 combines with J gene TRDJ1; 10 nucleotides align to TRDD3. Unmatched junction bases numbered 30, after V lost 2 bases and J lost 6 bases. Germline assignment: CDR1 TSWWSYY and CDR2 QGS. This CDR3 has 23 residues. This CDR3 reads CALGEGPSPLYWGIPAGPYKLIF. Written as DNA, the CDR3 is TGTGCTCTTGGGGAAGGGCCTTCCCCCTTATACTGGGGGATTCCAGCGGGTCCTTATAAACTCATCTTT.

By frequency in the sample, this clone is large. One junction end does not reproduce the germline sequence, and a read error may be involved. V and J are TRDV2 and TRDJ1; 7 nucleotides align to TRDD3. Germline V gives CDR1 GEAIGNYY, CDR2 EKD. The length of the CDR3 is 21 residues. The CDR3 protein is CACDTVPYNTGESPYTGKLIF. In nucleotides, the CDR3 is TGTGCCTGTGACACCGTGCCCTACAATACTGGGGAGTCGCCGTACACCGGTAAACTCATCTTT.

The rearrangement joins TRDV1 to TRDJ1, with 8 bases aligning to TRDD3. Here the J gene came from matching the DNA to germline, since TCRdb omits it. From germline, CDR1 is TSWWSYY and CDR2 QGS. The CDR3 is made up of 18 amino acids. J was trimmed by 2 bases and V by 6 bases; bases with no gene match: 17. The CDR3, as DNA: TGTGCTCTTGGAACTAGTCCCCGTGGACTGGGGGGAACCGATAAACTCATCTTT. Encoded protein: CALGTSPRGLGGTDKLIF.

The chain uses TRDV1 and TRDJ1; D might be TRDD3 (5 bases). TCRdb gives no J gene; it was assigned here by matching the DNA to germline. The CDR3 has 17 residues. V dropped 3 bases and J dropped 1 base, with 18 bases sitting between them. Germline CDR1 is TSWWSYY and CDR2 is QGS. In DNA, the CDR3 is TGTGCTCTTGGGGACACTACGCGGGGGGGCTTCACCGATAAACTCATCTTT. It specifies CALGDTTRGGFTDKLIF.

This clone rates as medium-sized. Other DNA variants within this sample encode the same CDR3. The chain uses TRDV3 and TRDJ1; TRDD3 matches at 10 bases. There are 19 residues in the CDR3. Germline V CDR1 and CDR2: TVYSNPD, GDNSRS (reference sequence). The CDR3 coding sequence is TGTGCTTCAAAACTTCCTGCTAACTGGGGGATCGATTACACCGATAAACTCATCTTT. It translates to CASKLPANWGIDYTDKLIF.

This clone has only a few counts. This likely reflects a read error, since a far larger clone is one base away. The CDR3 region is CACDTWGIDKHIF. The CDR3, as DNA: TGTGCCTGTGACACCTGGGGGATCGATAAACACATCTTT. This sequence joins TRDV2 and TRDJ1, with 8 bases matching TRDD3. This CDR3 comprises 13 residues. CDR1 is GEAIGNYY and CDR2 is EKD in the germline V gene.

The chain couples TRAV29/DV5 to TRDJ1; perhaps TRDD2 as D (8 bases). The germline V gene encodes CDR1 NSMFDY and CDR2 ISSIKDK. The V end was cut by 0 bases, the J end by 0 bases, with 30 bases between. The CDR3 runs 21 residues. CDR3 sequence: CAASEGFLRGGGHPYTDKLIF. Written as DNA, the CDR3 is TGTGCAGCAAGCGAGGGCTTCCTACGAGGTGGGGGACACCCGTACACCGATAAACTCATCTTT. Based on the CDR3 plus reference TRAV29/DV5 and TRDJ1, the full variable domain is DQQVKQNSPSLSVQEGRISILNCDYTNSMFDYFLWYKKYPAEGPTFLISISSIKDKNEDGRFTVFLNKSAKHLSLHIVPSQPGDSAVYFCAASEGFLRGGGHPYTDKLIFGKGTRVTVEP.

Note on this clone: One junction end disagrees with the germline gene, perhaps due to a read error. The chain couples TRDV1 to TRDJ2, with D possibly being TRDD3 (5 bases). In the absence of a J gene in TCRdb, the DNA was matched to germline to assign it here. Germline V CDR1 and CDR2: TSWWSYY, QGS. There are 19 residues in the CDR3. As DNA, the CDR3 is TGTGCTATTGGGGACACTACCCTTTCCGGCACTCCTTTGACAGCACAACTCTTCTTT. Residues: CAIGDTTLSGTPLTAQLFF.

The genes are TRDV1 and TRDJ1; TRDD3 matches at 8 bases. Here the J gene came from matching the DNA to germline, since TCRdb omits it. Per the germline V gene, CDR1 is TSWWSYY and CDR2 is QGS. This CDR3 is 18 amino acids long. V lost 2 bases, J lost 1 base, and 12 bases stayed unmatched. The CDR3 spells CALGESPTWDTLTDKLIF. CDR3 nucleotide sequence: TGTGCTCTTGGGGAAAGTCCTACCTGGGATACGCTCACCGATAAACTCATCTTT.

About this clone itself: This likely came from a read error, as a far larger clone is one base away. This chain uses TRDV2 with TRDJ1; TRDD3 aligns across 10 bases. Here the J gene was assigned by germline matching of the DNA, as TCRdb has none. The V segment lost 0 bases and the J segment 0 bases; nucleotides outside the gene matches: 12. This CDR3 comprises 19 residues. Germline V gives CDR1 GEAIGNYY, CDR2 EKD. In DNA, the CDR3 is TGTGCCTGTGACACCCCTCGTCTAAGGGGGATACGTGACACCGATAAACTCATCTTT. Translated, it gives CACDTPRLRGIRDTDKLIF.

A single count supports this clone. The J gene was identified as TRDJ3, and no V gene was called; the table's TRDD3 call for D was not verified on the DNA. This CDR3 has 17 amino acids. Here the CDR3 reads CACDVWGGSWDTRHMFF. DNA of the CDR3: TGTGCCTGTGATGTCTGGGGGGGCTCCTGGGACACCCGACATATGTTTTTC.

This clone is judged large. This chain connects TRDV2 to TRDJ1, with 11 bases identical to TRDD3. CDR1 is GEAIGNYY and CDR2 is EKD in the germline V gene. The V and J ends lost 1 base and 10 bases, in that order; junction bases with no gene match: 1. The CDR3 totals 12 residues. The CDR3 protein is CACDTGGYGLIF. As DNA, the CDR3 is TGTGCCTGTGACACTGGGGGATACGGACTCATCTTT.

This clone is classed as large (0.1 to 1%). The identical CDR3 is also encoded by other nucleotide sequences in the sample. V gene TRDV3 combines with J gene TRDJ2, with 9 bases aligning to TRDD3. The CDR3 spans 16 residues. V shed 2 bases and J 2 bases; nucleotides not matched to a gene: 9. Germline values: CDR1 TVYSNPD, CDR2 GDNSRS (reference sequence). CDR3 residues: CAFRRGILWLTAQLFF. In nucleotides, the CDR3 is TGTGCCTTTCGCCGGGGGATACTCTGGTTGACAGCACAACTCTTCTTT.

This clone rates as large. This sequence joins TRAV29/DV5 and TRDJ1, with TRDD3 matching over 8 bases. CDR3 length equals 17 residues. Germline CDR1 reads NSMFDY; CDR2 reads ISSIKDK. V shed 2 bases and J 1 base; nucleotides not matched to a gene: 13. CDR3 amino acids: CAASRGDGGFATDKLIF. For the CDR3, the DNA is TGTGCAGCAAGTCGGGGCGATGGGGGATTCGCCACCGATAAACTCATCTTT.

This clone was counted between two and nine times. With a much larger clone just one base away, this may be a read error. The chain couples TRDV2 to TRDJ2, with a possible D match to TRDD3 (6 bases). The germline V gene encodes CDR1 GEAIGNYY and CDR2 EKD. The length of the CDR3 is 18 residues. Deletions cut 0 bases from V and 8 bases from J, with 24 bases between. The chain's CDR3 is CACDTFPLRTWDRAQLFF. The CDR3 DNA follows: TGTGCCTGTGACACCTTCCCTCTCCGTACTTGGGATAGGGCACAACTCTTCTTT.

About this clone itself: With only one base between it and a far larger clone, this is likely a read error. The chain is built from TRDV2 and TRDJ3, with 7 bases matching TRDD3. CDR1 is GEAIGNYY, CDR2 EKD, per germline. The CDR3 extends over 16 amino acids. CDR3 in DNA: TGTGCCTGTGACTGGGGGAGCTCCTGGGACGCCCGACAGATGTTTTTC. It translates to CACDWGSSWDARQMFF.

The chain combines TRDV2 with TRDJ2, with TRDD3 matching 8 bases. TCRdb does not report a J gene; here it was assigned by matching the DNA to germline references. The CDR3 has 18 amino acids. Germline CDR1 and CDR2: GEAIGNYY and EKD. The V gene end was trimmed by 2 bases and the J gene end by 12 bases; junction bases not matched to a gene: 22. CDR3 coding DNA: TGTGCCTGTGACAGTGTAGTTCGTGGGGGATCCCTGCCATCAAAACTCTTCTTT. It specifies CACDSVVRGGSLPSKLFF.

There are a few counts of this clone. Other DNA sequences from this sample encode an identical CDR3 as well. This chain links TRDV1 with TRDJ1; TRDD3 aligns across 12 bases. CDR1 and CDR2 from the germline V gene are TSWWSYY and QGS. The CDR3 contains 20 residues. After removal of 3 bases from V and 5 bases from J, the junction contained 19 bases not matched to a gene. CDR3: CALGEPLPTLLGDTSDKLIF. DNA of the CDR3: TGTGCTCTTGGGGAGCCTCTTCCTACCCTACTGGGGGATACTTCGGATAAACTCATCTTT.

This chain connects TRDV3 to TRDJ1; 9 bases line up with TRDD3. Germline CDR1 TVYSNPD, CDR2 GDNSRS (reference sequence). This CDR3 region has 16 residues. Trimming cost V 2 bases and J 0 bases; bases outside gene matches: 10. The CDR3 bases are TGTGCCTTTCCCTTACTGGGGGACACTTACACCGATAAACTCATCTTT. Translation gives CAFPLLGDTYTDKLIF.

This clone was observed a few times. The same CDR3 is also encoded by other DNA sequences in this sample. The chain joins TRAV29/DV5 to TRDJ1; 10 bases agree with TRDD3. Germline loops: CDR1 NSMFDY, CDR2 ISSIKDK. J gave up 0 bases and V 0 bases, and 14 bases lay outside the gene matches. The CDR3 length is 19 residues. The CDR3 DNA sequence: TGTGCAGCAAGCGCACCAAACACGGGGGATACGTTCGACACCGATAAACTCATCTTT. Translated, it gives CAASAPNTGDTFDTDKLIF.

This clone was seen more than once but under ten times. The DNA is left out, because the CDR3 cannot be placed on it with certainty; the CDR3 is given as TCRdb lists it. The rearrangement uses TRDV3 and TRDJ2; the DNA was not used to check the table's D call, TRDD3. The CDR3 length is 21 residues, termini included. Germline CDR1 and CDR2: TVYSNPD and GDNSRS (reference sequence). The CDR3 sequence: CAFQLSHLWEYWGDGAAQPFF.

A note on this clone: Other DNA sequences in this specimen translate into the identical CDR3. J is TRDJ1 and V is TRDV1; TRDD3 matches at 10 bases. The J gene, not given by TCRdb, was assigned here from a germline match of the nucleotide sequence. The CDR3 has 22 residues. V lost 9 bases to trimming and J lost 0 bases; unmatched junction nucleotides: 28. Germline V CDR1 and CDR2: TSWWSYY, QGS. CDR3 in amino acids: CALDWRYFRTYWGIEYTDKLIF. Written as DNA, the CDR3 is TGTGCTCTGGACTGGCGGTACTTCCGAACTTACTGGGGGATCGAGTACACCGATAAACTCATCTTT.